This TCR beta chain was captured in a study of vaccination effects on CD4 cells after COVID-19 (dated by TCRdb to between 2020 and 2023). About the investigation overall: Across the study, the median time from the second dose to post-vaccine sampling was 72 days (range 14 to 241). SARS-CoV-2 spike-specific CD4+ TCR repertoires from before and after mRNA vaccination were compared in COVID-19 convalescent patients and in infection-naive vaccine recipients. The full study included some 10 COVID-19 convalescent patients and several SARS-CoV-2-naive healthy vaccine recipients. Cultures from other donors in the study were sequenced with the Oncomine TCR Beta short-read assay on an Illumina iSeq 100.

Summary of the overall study and its limitations: Clones induced by infection and clones induced by vaccination both contracted markedly at late timepoints after vaccination, which fits with T cell responses waning over time. The study was limited by a small number of convalescent patients, and early post-infection timepoints were lacking. In healthy vaccine recipients, vaccine-induced clones were almost all SARS-CoV-2 mono-reactive, with only 1 of 255 cross-reactive with common cold coronaviruses.

The CDR3 runs 17 amino acids, cysteine and phenylalanine included. Only CDR3 DNA is held: 51 bases, read in frame from base 1. The germline V gene supplies CDR1 SGHRS and CDR2 YFSETQ. V and J are trimmed by 2 bases and 0 bases, and the gene matches miss 7 bases of the junction. In this sample, this clone turned up a few times. The specificity of this receptor is unknown. Per-nucleotide qualities are absent, and no much larger clonotype sits a single base away. In the ViraFEST assay, PBMC were stimulated with viral peptide pools, and antigen-specific CD4+ T cell clonotypes were then identified by expansion using TCR sequencing. After less than 13 days of culture, CD4+ T cells were isolated with the EasySep CD4+ T cell isolation kit. Participants received two doses of either the BNT162b2 or the mRNA-1273 mRNA SARS-CoV-2 vaccine. The absence of prior SARS-CoV-2 infection in healthy vaccine recipients was confirmed by negative nucleocapsid antibodies before and after vaccination. Some 2 million PBMC per well were cultured with approximately 10 ug/ml peptides in IMDM containing roughly 5% human AB serum, around 10 IU/ml IL-2 and gentamicin. On days 3 and 7, half of the culture medium was replaced with fresh IL-2-containing medium. Unless noted otherwise, every peptide stimulation condition was grown in triplicate wells. PBMC were separated from whole blood using Ficoll-Paque Plus gradient centrifugation and were then either cryopreserved at -140C or used fresh. The spike proteins of SARS-CoV-2 and of the common cold coronaviruses HCoV-NL63, HCoV-OC43 and HCoV-229E were spanned by overlapping peptide pools. The QIAamp micro DNA kit was used to extract genomic DNA from the cultured CD4+ T cells.

Receptor amplification or capture employed the immunoSEQ multiplex PCR assay. TCR beta CDR3 sequencing was performed on DNA from the cultured, isolated CD4+ T cells. The authors' pipeline ran thus. Non-productive TCR sequences were removed, reads were trimmed to the CDR3 region, and CDR3s of at least 7 amino acids were retained. Antigen-specific clonotypes were identified with the MANAFEST web app by comparing expansion in peptide wells against reference cultures. To count as positive, a clone had to show expansion at FDR<0.05 compared with the reference and with all other wells, an odds ratio above 5, and a frequency above 0.1% in two replicate wells. A clonotype was defined as cross-reactive if the clonotype was significantly expanded both in SARS-CoV-2 spike wells and in at least one common cold coronavirus spike condition. Using the stringdist R package, CDR3 similarity was measured by Levenshtein distance, and unrooted trees were constructed with ape in R 3.6.1. Sourced from immuneACCESS, this table was stored by TCRdb with only in-frame sequences that have V and J called. A share of the clones is absent; for the studies checked, an unresolved V gene accounts for under half, and the remainder has no known explanation. That table supplies the V and J calls and clone size; D and trimming were determined from the DNA. Across this sample there are tens of thousands of clones, with over 70% seen only once. The ten largest make up about 14% of the sample.

The source was CD4+ T cells from PBMCs cultured with HCoV-229E spike peptides, collected after COVID-19 vaccination. The sample's cell subset or site label, decoded: HCoV-229E spike overlapping peptide pool stimulation. This sequence originates from a human donor who received a COVID-19 vaccine. The V gene is TRBV5-1 and the J gene is TRBJ2-7, with 11 bases in between that match TRBD1. CDR3 protein: CASSFWDRGDSSYEQYF. DNA sequence: TGCGCCAGCAGCTTTTGGGACAGGGGGGATAGCTCCTACGAGCAGTACTTC.